A selection of T cell receptor beta chains follows, all from one sample in a study of type 1 regulatory T cells. The antigens of these receptors remain unknown. MiXCR, applied by TCRdb to the reads, yields one record per CDR3 protein. The table records 55,000 to 65,000 distinct CDR3 sequences, 62% of them present only once. Sequencing input: cultured non-Tr1 T cells, either the whole culture or a sorted T cell fraction (not recorded which). The receptors derive from a human donor in good health. Each CDR3 is given with its conserved first and last residue. A D gene is named only where the DNA matches it firmly. For some rows the clone size is stated as once, few or many, or as a class when expanded; others skip it.

V gene	clone size	J gene	D gene	CDR3 protein	CDR3 DNA
TRBV5-1	.	TRBJ1-2	.	CASSFGNAFGYGYTF	TGCGCCAGCAGCTTTGGCAACGCCTTTGGCTATGGCTACACCTTC
TRBV5-1	.	TRBJ2-5	TRBD1	CASSSTAGTGGETQYF	TGCGCCAGCAGCTCCACGGCCGGGACAGGGGGGGAGACCCAGTACTTC
TRBV7-9	.	TRBJ2-1	TRBD2	CASSTPPGLAGSYNEQFF	TGTGCCAGCAGCACCCCACCAGGACTAGCGGGATCTTACAATGAGCAGTTCTTC
TRBV11-2	.	TRBJ2-5	TRBD2	CASSSRGTSGSMIETQYF	TGTGCCAGCAGCTCGCGCGGGACTAGCGGGAGTATGATAGAGACCCAGTACTTC
TRBV11-2	.	TRBJ1-1	.	CASSLVAGPCAFF	TGTGCCAGCAGCTTAGTGGCCGGGCCTTGTGCTTTCTTT
TRBV20-1	.	TRBJ2-6	TRBD1	CSARGDSRSGANVLTF	TGCAGTGCTAGAGGGGACAGTCGCTCTGGGGCCAACGTCCTGACTTTC
TRBV20-1	.	TRBJ2-1	.	CSAQVSGREQFF	TGCAGTGCTCAAGTTAGCGGTAGGGAGCAGTTCTTC
TRBV11-2	.	TRBJ2-6	TRBD1	CASNPTGGGSRANVLTF	TGTGCCAGCAACCCGACAGGGGGAGGCAGTAGGGCCAACGTCCTGACTTTC
TRBV10-2	few	TRBJ2-7	.	CASSESGGGREQYF	TGCGCCAGCAGTGAGTCAGGCGGAGGGAGAGAGCAGTACTTC
TRBV20-1	once	TRBJ2-1	.	CSARDHQRTYNEQFF	TGCAGTGCTAGAGATCACCAGCGAACCTACAATGAGCAGTTCTTC
TRBV28	once	TRBJ1-4	TRBD1	CASRDRREKLFF	TGTGCCAGCCGGGACAGGAGGGAAAAACTGTTTTTT
TRBV9	.	TRBJ2-1	.	CASSALARETNEQFF	TGTGCCAGCAGCGCCCTAGCGAGAGAAACCAATGAGCAGTTCTTC
TRBV10-3	few	TRBJ2-1	.	CAISEIAEQFF	TGTGCCATCAGTGAAATAGCGGAGCAGTTCTTC
TRBV20-1	few	TRBJ2-1	TRBD2	CSASGLAGVNEQFF	TGCAGTGCTAGTGGTCTAGCGGGGGTCAATGAGCAGTTCTTC
TRBV19	.	TRBJ1-5	.	CASSVTSSFNQPQHF	TGTGCCAGTAGTGTTACCTCTTCCTTCAATCAGCCCCAGCATTTT
TRBV12-3/TRBV12-4	.	TRBJ2-1	.	CASSLVSLIWRKDNEQFF	TGTGCCAGCAGTTTAGTCTCTTTGATCTGGAGAAAGGACAATGAGCAGTTCTTC
TRBV9	.	TRBJ1-6	.	CASSPNPGQGYDSPLHF	TGTGCCAGCAGCCCCAACCCGGGCCAGGGGTATGATTCACCCCTCCACTTT
TRBV20-1	.	TRBJ1-6	.	CSATPLTRPIGSPLHF	TGCAGTGCTACCCCTTTGACTCGGCCCATCGGATCACCCCTCCACTTT
TRBV19	.	TRBJ1-1	.	CASSISGIRRVGTEAFF	TGTGCCAGTAGTATATCCGGGATCCGGAGAGTGGGAACTGAAGCTTTCTTT
TRBV24-1	few	TRBJ2-2	.	CATSDLLGTFTGELFF	TGTGCCACCAGCGACCTCCTAGGGACCTTCACCGGGGAGCTGTTTTTT
TRBV7-3	.	TRBJ2-3	.	CASSLPDSTDTQYF	TGTGCCAGCAGCCTACCGGACAGCACAGATACGCAGTATTTT
TRBV6-2/TRBV6-3	.	TRBJ2-3	.	CASSTWRGAADTQYF	TGTGCCAGCAGCACCTGGAGAGGGGCCGCAGATACGCAGTATTTT
TRBV20-1	few	TRBJ1-1	.	CSARQGRNTEAFF	TGCAGTGCTAGACAGGGGAGGAACACTGAAGCTTTCTTT
TRBV7-2	once	TRBJ2-7	.	CASSSQGGGSYEQYF	TGTGCCAGCAGCTCCCAGGGGGGTGGCTCCTACGAGCAGTACTTC
TRBV27	few	TRBJ2-6	.	CASRGRNSFSGANVLTF	TGTGCCAGCCGGGGAAGGAACTCCTTCTCTGGGGCCAACGTCCTGACTTTC
TRBV7-2	.	TRBJ2-1	TRBD2	CASSFTSGSMNEQFF	TGTGCCAGCAGCTTTACTAGCGGGAGTATGAATGAGCAGTTCTTC
TRBV11-2	.	TRBJ2-1	TRBD2	CASSFRGTSPSYNEQFF	TGTGCCAGCAGCTTTCGGGGGACTAGCCCTTCCTACAATGAGCAGTTCTTC
TRBV19	.	TRBJ1-1	TRBD1	CASSIRTGGVGEAFF	TGTGCCAGTAGTATCCGGACAGGGGGGGTCGGTGAAGCTTTCTTT
TRBV12-3/TRBV12-4	once	TRBJ1-1	TRBD1	CASSTSDRVTEAFF	TGTGCCAGCAGTACTTCCGACAGGGTCACTGAAGCTTTCTTT